This T cell receptor (beta chain) was recorded in a study of shared clonotypes between healthy human individuals. Overall study: Participating donors consisted of a couple of women and a few men aged 18 to 49. Study results and limitations: Estimated richness values were generally larger in naive subsets than in memory subsets.

It was across several immunoSEQ plates that each subset's genomic DNA was evenly split. The authors loaded approximately 220 ng DNA, about 30,000 T cell genomes, into sorted-subset replicate PCRs. Generated by immunoSEQ multiplex PCR, the TCRdb table keeps only in-frame clones and is missing some. Of some 1 million clones in the sample, roughly 70% were seen once. The CDR3 spans 15 residues. Germline trimming cut 3 bases from V and 4 bases from J; bases unmatched to any gene: 8. Germline V lookup: CDR1 LNHDA, CDR2 SQIVND (reference sequence). With regard to this clone: Its antigen is not known.

This rearrangement joins TRBV19 to TRBJ1-2, with 7 bases identical to TRBD1. Sequenced material: memory CD4+ T cells sorted from blood. Subset in this sample: CD45RA-negative fraction. This clonotype originated in a young man in good health. CDR3 residues: CASSISDRVGYGYTF. The CDR3 DNA follows: TGTGCCAGTAGTATTTCCGACAGGGTAGGCTATGGCTACACCTTC.